The clone carrying this T cell receptor (beta chain) was seen only once. Libraries were prepared by immunoSEQ multiplex PCR; TCRdb keeps only in-frame clonotypes and omits some of them. The table records about 81,000 clones, roughly 96% of them present only once. These data are taken from a study of technical replicates of blood from a handful of donors. The CDR3 covers 11 residues. The V end lost 6 bases, the J end lost 8 bases, and 8 bases lay between the germline ends. Germline CDR1 reads MNHNS; CDR2 reads SASEGT. The chain has TRBV6-1 and TRBJ2-1; no firm D call. The sequencing input was T cells isolated from PBMCs. The receptor's source is a human donor in good health. The CDR3 nucleotides read TGTGCCAGCAGCGGGTTAGATGAGCAGTTCTTC. Its protein product is CASSGLDEQFF.